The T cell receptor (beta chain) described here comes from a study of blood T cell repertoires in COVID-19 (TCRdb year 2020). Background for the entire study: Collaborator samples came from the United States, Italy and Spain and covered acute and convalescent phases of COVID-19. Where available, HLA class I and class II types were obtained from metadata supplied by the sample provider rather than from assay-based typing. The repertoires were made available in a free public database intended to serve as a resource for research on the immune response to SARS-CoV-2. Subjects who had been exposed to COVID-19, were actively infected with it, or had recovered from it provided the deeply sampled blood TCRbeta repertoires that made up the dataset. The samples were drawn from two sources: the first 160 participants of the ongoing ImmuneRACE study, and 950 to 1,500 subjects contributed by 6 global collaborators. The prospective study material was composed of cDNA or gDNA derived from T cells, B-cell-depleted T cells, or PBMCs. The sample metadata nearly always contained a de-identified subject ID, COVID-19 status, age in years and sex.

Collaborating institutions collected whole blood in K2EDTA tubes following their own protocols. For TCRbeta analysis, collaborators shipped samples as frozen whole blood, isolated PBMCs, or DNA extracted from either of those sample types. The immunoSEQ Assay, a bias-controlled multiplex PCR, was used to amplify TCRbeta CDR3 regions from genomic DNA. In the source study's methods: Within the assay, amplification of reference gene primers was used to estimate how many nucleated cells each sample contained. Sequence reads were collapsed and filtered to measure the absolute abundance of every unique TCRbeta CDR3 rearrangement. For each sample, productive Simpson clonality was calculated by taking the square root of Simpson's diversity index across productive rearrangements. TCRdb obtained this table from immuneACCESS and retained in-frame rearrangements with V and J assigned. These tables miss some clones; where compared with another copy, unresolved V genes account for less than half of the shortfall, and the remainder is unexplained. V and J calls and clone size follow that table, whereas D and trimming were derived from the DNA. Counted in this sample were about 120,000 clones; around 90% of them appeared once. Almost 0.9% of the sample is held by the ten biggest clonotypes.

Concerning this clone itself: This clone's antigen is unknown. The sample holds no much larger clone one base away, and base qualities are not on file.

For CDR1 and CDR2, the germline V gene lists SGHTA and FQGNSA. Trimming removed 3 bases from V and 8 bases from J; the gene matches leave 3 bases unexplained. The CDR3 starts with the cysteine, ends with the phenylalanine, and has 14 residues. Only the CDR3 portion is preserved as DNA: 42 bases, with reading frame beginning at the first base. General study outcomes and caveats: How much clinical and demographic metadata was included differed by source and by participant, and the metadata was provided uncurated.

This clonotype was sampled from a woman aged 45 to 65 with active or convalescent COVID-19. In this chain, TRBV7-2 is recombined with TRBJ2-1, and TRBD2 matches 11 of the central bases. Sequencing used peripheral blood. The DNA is TGTGCCAGCAGCTTCACTAGCGGGAGTGATGAGCAGTTCTTC. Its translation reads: CASSFTSGSDEQFF.